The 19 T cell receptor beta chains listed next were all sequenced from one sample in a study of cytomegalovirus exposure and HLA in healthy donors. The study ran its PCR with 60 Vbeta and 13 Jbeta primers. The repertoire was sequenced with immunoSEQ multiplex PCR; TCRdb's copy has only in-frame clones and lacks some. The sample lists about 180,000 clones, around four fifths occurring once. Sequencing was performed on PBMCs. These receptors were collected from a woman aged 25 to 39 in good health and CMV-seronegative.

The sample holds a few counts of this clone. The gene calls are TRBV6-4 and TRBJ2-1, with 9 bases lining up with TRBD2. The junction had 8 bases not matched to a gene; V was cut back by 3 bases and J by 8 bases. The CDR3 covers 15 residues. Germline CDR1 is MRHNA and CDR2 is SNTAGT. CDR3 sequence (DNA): TGTGCCAGCAGTGAAGGCGGGGGGGCCACGGATGAGCAGTTCTTC. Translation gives CASSEGGGATDEQFF.

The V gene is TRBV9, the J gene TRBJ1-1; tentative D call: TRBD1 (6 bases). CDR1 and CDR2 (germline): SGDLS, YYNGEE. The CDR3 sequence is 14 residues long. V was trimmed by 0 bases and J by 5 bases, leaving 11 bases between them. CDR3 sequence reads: CASSVGGQGTEAFF. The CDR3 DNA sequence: TGTGCCAGCAGCGTAGGGGGACAAGGGACTGAAGCTTTCTTT.

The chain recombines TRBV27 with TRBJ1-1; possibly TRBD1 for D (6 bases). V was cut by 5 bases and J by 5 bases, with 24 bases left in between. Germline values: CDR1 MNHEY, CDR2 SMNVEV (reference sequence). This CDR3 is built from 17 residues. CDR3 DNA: TGTGCCAGCAGTCCCGAACCGGGGAGGGGGATGGGGACTGAAGCTTTCTTT. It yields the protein CASSPEPGRGMGTEAFF.

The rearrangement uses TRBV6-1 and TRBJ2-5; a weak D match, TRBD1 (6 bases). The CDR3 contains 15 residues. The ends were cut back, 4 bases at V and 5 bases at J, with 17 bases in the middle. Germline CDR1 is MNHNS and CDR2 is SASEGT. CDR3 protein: CASSAPGNRGETQYF. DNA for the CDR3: TGTGCCAGCAGTGCCCCGGGAAATAGGGGGGAGACCCAGTACTTC.

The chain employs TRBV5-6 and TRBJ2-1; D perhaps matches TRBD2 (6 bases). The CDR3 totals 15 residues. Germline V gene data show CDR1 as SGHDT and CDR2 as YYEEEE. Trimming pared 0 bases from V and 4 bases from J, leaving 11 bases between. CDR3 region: CASSLGLDRYNEQFF. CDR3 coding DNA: TGTGCCAGCAGCTTGGGACTAGATAGGTACAATGAGCAGTTCTTC.

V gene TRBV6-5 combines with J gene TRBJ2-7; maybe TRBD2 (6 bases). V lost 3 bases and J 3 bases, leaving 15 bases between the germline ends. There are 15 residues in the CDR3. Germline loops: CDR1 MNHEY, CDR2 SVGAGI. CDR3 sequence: CASSYRRDGYYEQYF. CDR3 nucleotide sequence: TGTGCCAGCAGTTATAGGCGGGACGGGTACTACGAGCAGTACTTC.

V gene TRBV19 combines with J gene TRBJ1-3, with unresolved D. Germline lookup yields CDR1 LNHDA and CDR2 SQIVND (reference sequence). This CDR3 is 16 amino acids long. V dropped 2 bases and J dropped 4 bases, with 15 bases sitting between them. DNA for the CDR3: TGTGCCAGTAGTATACGGCATGGGGAGGAAGGAAACACCATATATTTT. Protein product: CASSIRHGEEGNTIYF.

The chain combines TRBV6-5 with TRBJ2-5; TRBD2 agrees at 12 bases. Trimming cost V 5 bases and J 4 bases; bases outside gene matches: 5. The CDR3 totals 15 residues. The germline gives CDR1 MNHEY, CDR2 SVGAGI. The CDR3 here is CASSTSGGSGETQYF. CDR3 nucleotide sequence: TGTGCCAGCAGTACTAGCGGGGGGAGCGGAGAGACCCAGTACTTC.

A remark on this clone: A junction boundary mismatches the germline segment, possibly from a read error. In nucleotides, the CDR3 is TGTGCCAGCAGCCGGGTGGGACAGGGGGTTCAGCAGCACTTC. This codes for CASSRVGQGVQQHF. This rearrangement joins TRBV6-1 to TRBJ2-7, with 11 bases lining up with TRBD1. The germline gives CDR1 MNHNS, CDR2 SASEGT. The CDR3 runs to 14 residues.

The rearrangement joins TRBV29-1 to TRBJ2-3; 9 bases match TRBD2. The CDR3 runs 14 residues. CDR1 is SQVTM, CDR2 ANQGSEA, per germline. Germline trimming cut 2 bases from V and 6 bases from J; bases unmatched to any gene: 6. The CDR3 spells CSVERRGGSDTQYF. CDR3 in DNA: TGCAGCGTTGAAAGGCGGGGGGGTTCCGATACGCAGTATTTT.

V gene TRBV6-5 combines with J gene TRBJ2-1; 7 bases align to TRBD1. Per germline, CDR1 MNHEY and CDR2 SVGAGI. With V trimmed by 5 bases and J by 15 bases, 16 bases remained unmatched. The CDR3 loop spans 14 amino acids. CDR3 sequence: CASSQTYYGTAAFF. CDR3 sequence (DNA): TGTGCCAGCAGTCAGACCTACTATGGGACAGCGGCGTTCTTC.

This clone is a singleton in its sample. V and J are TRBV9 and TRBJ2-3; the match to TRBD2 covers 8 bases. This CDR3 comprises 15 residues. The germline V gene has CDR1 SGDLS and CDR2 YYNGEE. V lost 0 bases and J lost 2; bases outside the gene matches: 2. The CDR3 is CASSVDSGDTDTQYF. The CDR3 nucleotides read TGTGCCAGCAGCGTAGATAGCGGGGACACAGATACGCAGTATTTT.

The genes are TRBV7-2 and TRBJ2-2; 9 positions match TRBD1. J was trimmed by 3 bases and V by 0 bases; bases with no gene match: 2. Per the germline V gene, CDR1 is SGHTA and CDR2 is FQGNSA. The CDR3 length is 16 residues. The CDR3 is CASSLAGTGYTGELFF. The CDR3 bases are TGTGCCAGCAGCTTAGCCGGGACAGGGTACACCGGGGAGCTGTTTTTT.

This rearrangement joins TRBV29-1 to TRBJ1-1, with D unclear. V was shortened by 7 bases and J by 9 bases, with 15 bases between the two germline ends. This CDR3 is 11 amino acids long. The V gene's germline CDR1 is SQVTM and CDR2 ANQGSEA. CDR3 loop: CSGGDGSKAFF. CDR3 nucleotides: TGCAGCGGCGGCGATGGCAGTAAAGCTTTCTTT.

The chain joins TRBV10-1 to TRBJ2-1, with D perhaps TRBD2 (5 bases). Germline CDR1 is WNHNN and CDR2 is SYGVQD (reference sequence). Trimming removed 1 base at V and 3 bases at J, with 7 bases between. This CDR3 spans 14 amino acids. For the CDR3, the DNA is TGCGCCAGCAGTGAGTTCGGGAACTACAATGAGCAGTTCTTC. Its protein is CASSEFGNYNEQFF.

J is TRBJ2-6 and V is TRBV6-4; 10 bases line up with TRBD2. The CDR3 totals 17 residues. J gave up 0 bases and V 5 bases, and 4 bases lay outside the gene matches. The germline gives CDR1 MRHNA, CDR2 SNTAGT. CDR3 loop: CASSTSGVDSGANVLTF. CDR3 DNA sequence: TGTGCCAGCAGTACTAGCGGGGTGGACTCTGGGGCCAACGTCCTGACTTTC.

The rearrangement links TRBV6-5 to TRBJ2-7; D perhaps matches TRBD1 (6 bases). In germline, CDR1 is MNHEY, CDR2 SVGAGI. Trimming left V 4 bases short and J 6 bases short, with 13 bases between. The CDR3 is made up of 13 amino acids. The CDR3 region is CASSFNQGPEQYF. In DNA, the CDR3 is TGTGCCAGCAGTTTCAACCAGGGGCCCGAGCAGTACTTC.

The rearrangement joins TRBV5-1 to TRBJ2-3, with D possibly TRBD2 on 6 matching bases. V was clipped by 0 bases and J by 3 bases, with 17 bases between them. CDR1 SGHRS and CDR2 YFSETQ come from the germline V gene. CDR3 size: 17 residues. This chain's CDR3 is CASSLAGSGVGTDTQYF. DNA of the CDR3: TGCGCCAGCAGCTTGGCCGGGAGTGGGGTGGGGACAGATACGCAGTATTTT.

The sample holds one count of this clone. The DNA for the CDR3 is TGTGCCAGCAGCGAGGGACAGGGGCATAACGGCTACACCTTC. Its protein is CASSEGQGHNGYTF. This chain joins TRBV9 and TRBJ1-2; 10 bases match TRBD1. CDR3 size: 14 residues. V dropped 3 bases and J dropped 8; count of bases not matched to a gene: 7. The germline V gene has CDR1 SGDLS and CDR2 YYNGEE.